The 8 T cell receptor beta chains in this list originate from one sample, sequenced in a study of cytomegalovirus exposure and HLA in healthy donors. With 60 Vbeta and 13 Jbeta primers, the PCR was carried out. Only in-frame clones appear in the TCRdb table, and some are missing; sequencing was by immunoSEQ multiplex PCR. Of 140,000 to 150,000 clones in the sample, about 77% were seen once. The sequenced material came from PBMCs. The receptors stem from a male donor in good health and CMV-seronegative.

V usage is TRBV6-1 and J usage is TRBJ1-2, with D maybe TRBD1 (5 bases). The germline V and J ends were trimmed by 7 bases and 2 bases, with 14 bases remaining between them. Germline V gives CDR1 MNHNS, CDR2 SASEGT. CDR3 length: 14 amino acids. The CDR3 region is CASIATQGNYGYTF. The CDR3 DNA follows: TGTGCCAGCATCGCCACCCAGGGCAACTATGGCTACACCTTC.

The table lists this clone with a few counts. The chain carries TRBV7-9 and TRBJ1-2; 7 nucleotides line up with TRBD1. J gave up 6 bases and V 1 base, and 8 bases lay outside the gene matches. This CDR3 comprises 15 residues. The germline CDR1 and CDR2 sequences are SEHNR and FQNEAQ (reference sequence). The CDR3 region is CASSLEGTAPDGYTF. CDR3 coding DNA: TGTGCCAGCAGCTTAGAGGGGACAGCGCCAGATGGCTACACCTTC.

This rearrangement joins TRBV11-2 to TRBJ2-1; D gene uncertain. The CDR3 loop spans 13 amino acids. CDR1 and CDR2 from the germline V gene are SGHAT and FQNNGV. Trimming removed 4 bases from V and 7 bases from J, with 11 bases in between. Written as DNA, the CDR3 is TGTGCCAGCAGCTCCGCGCCTGATAATGAGCAGTTCTTC. It translates to CASSSAPDNEQFF.

V and J are TRBV18 and TRBJ2-6; D is unclear. The ends were cut back, 2 bases at V and 0 bases at J, with 5 bases in the middle. Looked up from germline, CDR1 is KGHSH and CDR2 is LQKENI. The CDR3 length is 15 residues. CDR3 residues: CASSPMSSGANVLTF. The DNA of the CDR3 is TGTGCCAGCTCACCAATGAGCTCTGGGGCCAACGTCCTGACTTTC.

This chain links TRBV7-2 with TRBJ2-5; 12 nucleotides align to TRBD2. The CDR3 sequence is 16 residues long. V lost 5 bases, J lost 4 bases, and 8 bases stayed unmatched. CDR1 and CDR2 (germline): SGHTA, FQGNSA. In DNA form, the CDR3 reads TGTGCCAGCAGCCCCCTCGGACTAGCGGGAAGAGAGACCCAGTACTTC. The encoded protein is CASSPLGLAGRETQYF.

The chain is built from TRBV6-5 and TRBJ1-1, with 9 bases aligning to TRBD1. Germline V CDR1 and CDR2: MNHEY, SVGAGI. Trimming cost V 7 bases and J 11 bases; bases outside gene matches: 11. The CDR3 totals 13 residues. In DNA, the CDR3 is TGTGCCAGCACCTTAACCGGGACAGGGACGGCTTTCTTT. This gives the protein CASTLTGTGTAFF.

This chain uses TRBV6-5 with TRBJ2-2; 9 bases line up with TRBD2. The germline CDR1 and CDR2 sequences are MNHEY and SVGAGI. The CDR3 length is 16 residues. The V and J ends lost 0 bases and 6 bases, in that order; junction bases with no gene match: 5. In DNA, the CDR3 is TGTGCCAGCAGTTACTCCGGACTAGCGACGGCCGGGGAGCTGTTTTTT. This sequence encodes CASSYSGLATAGELFF.

The V call is TRBV12-5, the J call TRBJ2-1, with 9 bases that match TRBD2. Germline values: CDR1 LGHNT, CDR2 FRNRAP. The CDR3 loop spans 17 amino acids. J gave up 7 bases and V 1 base, and 11 bases lay outside the gene matches. CDR3 sequence: CASGLARGGGAGNEQFF. Written as DNA, the CDR3 is TGTGCTAGTGGTTTGGCCCGGGGCGGGGGGGCGGGTAATGAGCAGTTCTTC.